This TCR beta chain derives from a study of beta chain features in type 1 diabetes. Overall study findings and caveats: VDJ junctions sequenced from type 1 diabetes patients showed fewer insertions and more deletions. Patients' naive, central memory and Treg TCRB repertoires seemed closer to one another than those of healthy donors.

As regards this clone: Its antigen remains unknown.

A heparinised blood draw that averaged roughly 100 mL was obtained once from each donor. Expressed TCRB transcripts were sequenced because the isolated RNA had all been reverse transcribed beforehand. Sequencing was performed with immunoSEQ multiplex PCR; in TCRdb, only in-frame clones are kept and a portion is missing. The sample contains around 290,000 clones, around 7.3% of which appear only once. The source is a woman in her late teens or twenties in good health. The sequenced material came from central memory CD4+ T cells from blood.

CDR3 residues: CASSLEVLRTGPYEQYF. CDR3 nucleotide sequence: TGTGCCAGCAGCTTAGAGGTATTGCGGACAGGGCCCTACGAGCAGTACTTC. The chain joins TRBV7-2 to TRBJ2-7, with TRBD1 identical over 8 bases. Germline-derived CDR1 and CDR2 are SGHTA and FQGNSA. V gave up 1 base and J gave up 2 bases; unmatched junction bases: 10. CDR3 size: 17 residues.